This T cell receptor beta chain was obtained from a study of T cell repertoires in cytomegalovirus infection. In the study overall: Evidence of both CMV infection and a matching HLA type came from public TCR beta signatures.

General observations from the study: Ex vivo responses were dominated by HLA-C-restricted CMV-specific TCR beta clonotypes.

There are many counts of this clonotype. Its cognate antigen is unknown. TCRdb re-analysed the reads in MiXCR, keeping a single row per CDR3 protein. The table lists under 200,000 distinct CDR3 sequences, 9.5% of them singletons. The origin of this receptor is a human donor in good health (CMV status not recorded). Some clones in this sample may be carry-over from other donors' samples. The specimen sequenced was PBMCs.

The CDR3 DNA is TGTGCCAGCATCCCATGGGCGGGGTCGAACACTGAAGCTTTCTTT. Protein: CASIPWAGSNTEAFF. This sequence joins TRBV11-1 and TRBJ1-1; D uncertain. The V gene lost 7 bases and the J gene lost 1 base, with 16 bases spanning the gap. CDR1 is SGHAT and CDR2 is FQDESV in the germline V gene (reference sequence). The CDR3 has 15 residues.